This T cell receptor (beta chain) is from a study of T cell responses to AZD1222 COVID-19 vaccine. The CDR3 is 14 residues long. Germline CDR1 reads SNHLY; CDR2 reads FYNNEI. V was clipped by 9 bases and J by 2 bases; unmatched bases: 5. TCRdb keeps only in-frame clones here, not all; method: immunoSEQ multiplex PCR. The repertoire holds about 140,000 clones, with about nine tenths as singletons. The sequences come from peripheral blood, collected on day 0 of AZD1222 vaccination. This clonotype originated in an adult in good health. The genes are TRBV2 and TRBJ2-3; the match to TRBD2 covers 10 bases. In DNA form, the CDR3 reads TGTGCCAGTGAGGGACTAGCGATCACAGATACGCAGTATTTT. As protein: CASEGLAITDTQYF. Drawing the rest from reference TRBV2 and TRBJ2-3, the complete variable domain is EPEVTQTPSHQVTQMGQEVILRCVPISNHLYFYWYRQILGQKVEFLVSFYNNEISEKSEIFDDQFSVERPDGSNFTLKIRSTKLEDSAMYFCASEGLAITDTQYFGPGTRLTVL.